This T cell receptor (beta chain) was sequenced for a study of blood T cell repertoires in COVID-19. TCRdb's copy holds only in-frame clones and misses some; the assay was immunoSEQ multiplex PCR. The repertoire holds 80,000 to 90,000 clones, 65% to 90% seen once, with 1.2% in the top ten. V dropped 7 bases and J dropped 1 base, with 18 bases sitting between them. The CDR3 runs to 16 residues. Per germline, CDR1 MDHEN and CDR2 SYDVKM. This receptor was obtained from an elderly man with active or convalescent COVID-19. The chain employs TRBV28 and TRBJ2-3; tentative D call: TRBD1 (5 bases). The sample taken for sequencing was peripheral blood. The CDR3 spells CASTILTQGGTDTQYF. The DNA of the CDR3 is TGTGCCAGCACCATTCTTACCCAAGGGGGCACAGATACGCAGTATTTT.